This TCR beta chain was found in a study of T cells in Graves' hyperthyroidism and ophthalmopathy. Study observations and caveats: A model of 13 V-J pairs discriminated ophthalmopathy from stable hyperthyroidism.

Unmatched junction bases numbered 8, after V lost 7 bases and J lost 6 bases. CDR3 size: 14 residues. Germline values: CDR1 ENHRY, CDR2 SYGVKD. On this clonotype itself: The antigen is not known.

Fresh peripheral blood, around 10 ml, yielded the PBMCs. What was amplified from RNA transcripts were TCR beta CDR3 regions. A set of HTBI primers served as the primers for a first-round RT-PCR of the TCR CDR3. TCRdb processed the multiplex PCR reads anew with MiXCR; each CDR3 protein has one entry. This table has a few hundred thousand distinct CDR3 sequences, about 18% appearing once. The J gene is TRBJ2-3, the V gene TRBV10-3; 9 bases fit TRBD2. This sequence originates from a man younger than 35 with Graves' ophthalmopathy. The source material was blood. CDR3 nucleotide sequence: TGTGCCATCACATCTAGCGGGGTGATCGATACGCAGTATTTT. Protein product: CAITSSGVIDTQYF.